This T cell receptor (beta chain) appears in the sequencing data of a study of blood T cell repertoires in COVID-19. Study information: COVID-19 samples, acute and convalescent, were from the United States, Italy and Spain.

Deletions cut 2 bases from V and 0 bases from J, with 11 bases between. The CDR3 loop spans 15 amino acids. CDR1 and CDR2 (germline): LGHNA, YNFKEQ. In the original processing: The assay estimated nucleated cells by amplifying reference gene primers. Profiled with immunoSEQ multiplex PCR; TCRdb holds only in-frame clones, not every one. That table furnishes V, J and clone size, whereas the DNA furnished D and trimming. Altogether about 180,000 clones are present, around 79% being singletons, with the ten largest covering 26%. The chain uses TRBV4-2 and TRBJ2-7; D is undetermined. The sample was peripheral blood. The receptor was derived from a woman between 65 and 79 years old with acute or convalescent COVID-19. The CDR3, as DNA: TGTGCCAGCAGCCAAAACCAGAGGAGCTCCTACGAGCAGTACTTC. Translating gives CASSQNQRSSYEQYF.